The clone carrying this T cell receptor beta chain has at least ten counts. Germline V CDR1 and CDR2: DFQATT, SNEGSKA (reference sequence). This CDR3 region has 14 residues. V gave up 6 bases and J gave up 0 bases; unmatched junction bases: 7. The data derive from a study of CD8 T cells in ankylosing spondylitis. TCRdb used MiXCR to reprocess the 5' RACE reads, holding one entry per CDR3 protein. The table shows some 130,000 distinct CDR3 sequences, with 6% to 8% occurring only once. Sequencing was carried out using blood, either unsorted or a sorted T cell fraction (not recorded which). The receptor's source is a female donor with ankylosing spondylitis or in good health (not recorded which). This chain links TRBV20-1 with TRBJ2-7; 8 positions agree with TRBD1. The chain's CDR3 is CSARGQEASYEQYF. In nucleotides, the CDR3 is TGCAGTGCCAGGGGACAGGAAGCCTCCTACGAGCAGTACTTC.